A single sample gave rise to the 5 T cell receptor beta chains below, sequenced in a study of blood T cell repertoires in COVID-19 (TCRdb year 2020). The library was prepared using the immunoSEQ multiplex PCR assay. Imported from immuneACCESS, the table was reduced by TCRdb to in-frame sequences with V and J called. These copies leave out some clones; in studies compared against another copy, an unresolved V gene accounts for under half, and the cause of the remainder is not known. The sample records around 120,000 clones, around 83% of which are singletons. About 5.4% of the sample belongs to the ten largest clones. Sequences were obtained from peripheral blood. The origin of the receptors is a man older than 75 with active or convalescent COVID-19.

CDR3: CASSATSGVTETQYF. The CDR3 DNA sequence: TGTGCCAGCAGCGCGACTAGCGGGGTCACAGAGACCCAGTACTTC. The chain has TRBV9 and TRBJ2-5, with 11 bases matching TRBD2. The CDR3 has 15 amino acids. J gave up 4 bases and V 3 bases, and 5 bases lay outside the gene matches. The germline V gene has CDR1 SGDLS and CDR2 YYNGEE.

The chain has TRBV5-4 and TRBJ2-1, with 11 bases lining up with TRBD2. CDR3 length: 16 residues. Germline values: CDR1 SGHNT, CDR2 YYREEE (reference sequence). The junction had 7 bases not matched to a gene; V was cut back by 0 bases and J by 8 bases. CDR3 nucleotide sequence: TGTGCCAGCAGCTTGGCCGCTAGCGGGGGGAGGGATGAGCAGTTCTTC. This translates into CASSLAASGGRDEQFF.

This chain uses TRBV15 with TRBJ2-7, with 7 bases identical to TRBD1. The CDR3 is made up of 19 amino acids. Germline-derived CDR1 and CDR2 are LNHNV and YYDKDF (reference sequence). V shed 4 bases and J 0 bases; nucleotides not matched to a gene: 18. CDR3: CATSTTRGQQGTSSYEQYF. The CDR3 coding sequence is TGTGCCACCAGCACCACACGGGGCCAACAGGGGACGAGCTCCTACGAGCAGTACTTC.

The chain links TRBV28 to TRBJ1-2; 8 bases are a match to TRBD1. With 2 bases clipped from V and 6 bases from J, the junction kept 2 bases outside the gene matches. The CDR3 contains 13 residues. CDR1 and CDR2 (germline): MDHEN, SYDVKM. The CDR3: CASSLLTGDGYTF. CDR3 sequence (DNA): TGTGCCAGCAGTTTACTGACAGGGGATGGCTACACCTTC.

The chain carries TRBV6-5 and TRBJ1-6; 11 bases match TRBD1. Germline V gene data show CDR1 as MNHEY and CDR2 as SVGAGI. The trim removed 9 bases at V and 10 bases at J, leaving 11 bases unmatched. This CDR3 region has 15 residues. CDR3: CASFSSGTGGSPLHF. DNA of the CDR3: TGTGCCAGTTTCTCCTCCGGGACAGGGGGATCACCCCTCCACTTT.